This T cell receptor (beta chain) was captured in a study of early stage breast cancer tumors (dated by TCRdb to about 2017). Study-level background: Of the approximately 15 invasive breast tumors, about a dozen were found to be estrogen receptor-positive, progesterone receptor-positive and HER2-negative. Of the roughly 12 ER+/PR+/HER2- tumors, eight were classified as invasive ductal carcinomas and four as invasive lobular carcinomas. A read coverage of roughly 10-fold per sample was achieved on average. The samples as a whole yielded a few million detected templates, corresponding to around 1,100,000 unique clonotypes.

Every sample was amplified as two independent genomic DNA replicates, using roughly 0.5 ug for blood and about 1.4 ug for tumor or normal breast. TCRB sequencing of genomic DNA was carried out with the ImmunoSeq Intro kit according to the manufacturer's instructions. The multiplex PCR ran for around 30 cycles using proprietary primers and spike-in control sequences for absolute quantification. Single-end 150-bp reads were used to sequence an 87-bp fragment spanning the CDR3 plus the flanking V and J genes. Seven samples, with two replicates for each sample, were multiplexed per lane of an Illumina MiSeq using version 3.0 chemistry. The study's processing was this. The vendor's proprietary pipeline handled the raw data processing, merging both replicates into a single result for each sample. A clonotype was defined as productive rearrangements that share the same V-gene family, CDR3 amino acid sequence and J-gene segment. To compute clonality, the normalized Shannon entropy (Pielou evenness) of TCRB abundances was subtracted from 1. To estimate T cell density, the total number of templates was divided by the input cell count, which was inferred from how much DNA went in. Recon with default parameters was used to estimate total repertoire diversity and clonality. Clonotypes with over 0.1% abundance in tumor and at least 32-fold higher abundance in tumor than in normal breast were defined as tumor-enriched. Held by TCRdb, this immuneACCESS table contains in-frame sequences only and omits some clones. Under half of the omission traces to an unresolved V gene where checked; the cause of the rest is unknown. That table gives V, J and clone size, and the DNA gave D and trimming. This sample lists several thousand clones; 65% to 70% were detected once. 8.5% to 10% of the sample comes from the top ten.

Broad study findings and their caveats: Chain pairing and functional markers such as CD4, CD8 and FOXP3 were missed by bulk genomic DNA sequencing of unsorted cells. Repertoires from blood resembled normal breast more closely than tumor, and using blood as a reference for each tissue separated tumor from normal in about 85% of the 16 patients. Analysis by tumor subtype was prevented by the small cohort size. Enriched TCRB sequences shared across patients were found to be mostly commonly generated sequences that were unlikely to play an important role in the tumor microenvironment. Tumors showed approximately 2.4-fold higher T cell density and higher clonality than adjacent normal breast tissue.

Remarks on this clone: What antigen it recognizes has not been identified. Nothing much larger sits one base from this clone, and base qualities are not available.

Trimming leaves V shorter by 0 bases and J shorter by 2 bases, with the junction holding 3 bases beyond the gene matches. Via the germline V gene, CDR1 is SGDLS and CDR2 YYNGEE. Reading from cysteine to phenylalanine, the CDR3 counts 16 amino acids. Only the CDR3 portion is preserved as DNA: 48 bases, with reading frame beginning at the first base. About 19-50 mg of tumor tissue was diced and typically yielded more than 2.5 ug of DNA. The study profiled bulk TCR beta-chain repertoires in matched peripheral blood, tumor and adjacent normal breast tissue taken from fewer than 20 patients with early-stage breast cancer. After resection, visually identified tumor tissue was excised and placed in prechilled RNAlater. A TissueLyser II was used to homogenize diced tumor tissue (about 20-55 mg) in RLTplus buffer containing beta-mercaptoethanol and antifoaming agent. Genomic DNA was extracted with the Qiagen AllPrep DNA/RNA Mini kit.

The sequence was collected from a person aged 55 to 75 with breast cancer. The sequenced sample was breast tumor tissue. The chain joins TRBV9 to TRBJ2-1, and TRBD2 aligns with 9 junction nucleotides. The nucleotide sequence is TGTGCCAGCAGCGTAGTTGGCGGGAGGGCCTACAATGAGCAGTTCTTC. This is translated as CASSVVGGRAYNEQFF.